These 26 T cell receptor beta chains came from one sample sequenced in a study of blood T cell repertoires in COVID-19. This table comes from immunoSEQ multiplex PCR, and its TCRdb copy is limited to in-frame clones, with some not included. Of under 350,000 clones listed, around 83% are singletons. Sequencing was performed on peripheral blood. Every receptor here comes from a man aged 18 to 29 with active or convalescent COVID-19.

In nucleotides, the CDR3 is TGTGCTAGTGCCGGGGGGAACACCGGGGAGCTGTTTTTT. Translating gives CASAGGNTGELFF. The chain employs TRBV12-5 and TRBJ2-2, with a tentative D call TRBD2 (6 bases). CDR1 and CDR2 from the germline V gene are LGHNT and FRNRAP. The length of the CDR3 is 13 residues. Deletions cut 7 bases from V and 1 base from J, with 7 bases between.

The chain couples TRBV6-5 to TRBJ2-5; TRBD1 aligns across 9 bases. CDR3 length: 13 residues. Per germline, CDR1 MNHEY and CDR2 SVGAGI. V shed 5 bases and J 9 bases; nucleotides not matched to a gene: 7. The CDR3 sequence is CASSTGTGRPQYF. The CDR3 DNA reads as TGTGCCAGCAGTACCGGGACAGGGAGACCCCAGTACTTC.

The chain carries TRBV10-3 and TRBJ1-1; a weak D match, TRBD1 (5 bases). V was pared by 7 bases and J by 2 bases, with 17 bases between. This CDR3 comprises 15 residues. Germline V lookup: CDR1 ENHRY, CDR2 SYGVKD. The CDR3 region is CAIKLGLEANTEAFF. The CDR3 nucleotides read TGTGCCATCAAACTGGGACTCGAGGCCAACACTGAAGCTTTCTTT.

The rearrangement uses TRBV6-5 and TRBJ2-7, with unresolved D. From germline, CDR1 is MNHEY and CDR2 SVGAGI. V lost 0 bases, J lost 2 bases, and 11 bases lay in between. The CDR3 extends over 15 amino acids. CDR3 region: CASSYSDTPPYEQYF. Written as DNA, the CDR3 is TGTGCCAGCAGTTACTCAGACACCCCTCCCTACGAGCAGTACTTC.

This clone has only a few counts. The V call is TRBV19, the J call TRBJ1-6, with 9 bases fitting TRBD1. The length of the CDR3 is 16 residues. Germline loops: CDR1 LNHDA, CDR2 SQIVND (reference sequence). V lost 4 bases and J lost 7; bases outside the gene matches: 8. The DNA of the CDR3 is TGTGCCAGTAGTACCCCGTCCGGGACAGGGAATTCACCCCTCCACTTT. This encodes CASSTPSGTGNSPLHF.

V gene TRBV4-3 combines with J gene TRBJ2-1; 12 bases are a match to TRBD2. Trimming cost V 4 bases and J 9 bases; bases outside gene matches: 7. Germline V gene data show CDR1 as LGHNA and CDR2 as YSLEER. The CDR3 is 15 amino acids. The CDR3 DNA reads as TGCGCCAGCAGCCCGTGGACTAGCGGGACTGGTGAGCAGTTCTTC. As protein: CASSPWTSGTGEQFF.

J is TRBJ2-7 and V is TRBV7-2, with D perhaps matching TRBD2 (5 bases). The CDR3 contains 13 residues. Trimming took 6 bases from V and 3 from J, leaving 12 bases between them. Germline lookup yields CDR1 SGHTA and CDR2 FQGNSA. The CDR3 sequence is CASRKVGSYEQYF. CDR3 DNA: TGTGCCAGCAGAAAAGTGGGGAGCTACGAGCAGTACTTC.

The chain is built from TRBV9 and TRBJ2-5; weak D call: TRBD2 (5 bases). Trimming stripped 3 bases from V and 5 bases from J, with 11 bases between. Germline CDR1 SGDLS, CDR2 YYNGEE. The CDR3 covers 13 residues. The CDR3 loop reads CASSAIPGETQYF. The CDR3 bases are TGTGCCAGCAGCGCTATCCCGGGGGAGACCCAGTACTTC.

The chain joins TRBV29-1 to TRBJ1-2; TRBD1 agrees at 8 bases. The junction had 8 bases not matched to a gene; V was cut back by 3 bases and J by 8 bases. This CDR3 is built from 13 residues. Germline V lookup: CDR1 SQVTM, CDR2 ANQGSEA. DNA for the CDR3: TGCAGCGTTGAGGGCACGGACAGGGACGGCTACACCTTC. Its protein is CSVEGTDRDGYTF.

The CDR3 loop is CAISEPQAPDTQYF. CDR3 nucleotide sequence: TGTGCCATCAGTGAGCCCCAGGCCCCAGATACGCAGTATTTT. The chain links TRBV10-3 to TRBJ2-3; unclear D gene. V lost 2 bases and J 4 bases, leaving 10 bases between the germline ends. This CDR3 contains 14 residues. Germline CDR1 and CDR2: ENHRY and SYGVKD.

The chain recombines TRBV7-9 with TRBJ2-1; 8 nucleotides align to TRBD2. CDR3 size: 13 residues. V was clipped by 3 bases and J by 8 bases; unmatched bases: 3. Germline V gene sequence: CDR1 SEHNR, CDR2 FQNEAQ (reference sequence). The CDR3 sequence: CASSLGLGHEQFF. In nucleotides, the CDR3 is TGTGCCAGCAGCTTGGGACTAGGTCATGAGCAGTTCTTC.

This chain uses TRBV10-3 with TRBJ1-1; D is undetermined. CDR1 is ENHRY, CDR2 SYGVKD, per germline. The CDR3 consists of 9 residues. Trimming left V 10 bases short and J 7 bases short, with 7 bases between. CDR3 protein: CATVVEAFF. In DNA, the CDR3 is TGTGCCACGGTCGTTGAAGCTTTCTTT.

The V gene is TRBV10-3, the J gene TRBJ2-3, with TRBD2 matching over 13 bases. V shed 6 bases, J shed 6 bases, and the junction held 9 bases outside the gene matches. The germline gives CDR1 ENHRY, CDR2 SYGVKD. This CDR3 has 16 amino acids. CDR3 amino acids: CAIRAAGLAGYDTQYF. In DNA form, the CDR3 reads TGTGCCATCAGGGCAGCGGGACTAGCGGGGTATGATACGCAGTATTTT.

This clone was seen only once. This rearrangement joins TRBV5-1 to TRBJ1-2, with 7 bases matching TRBD1. With V trimmed by 4 bases and J by 8 bases, 11 bases remained unmatched. The CDR3 has 14 amino acids. Germline values: CDR1 SGHRS, CDR2 YFSETQ. The CDR3 region has the DNA TGCGCCAGCAGCCGCATCGGACAGGAATGGGGCTACACCTTC. This codes for CASSRIGQEWGYTF.

The V call is TRBV5-1, the J call TRBJ2-1, with 8 bases lining up with TRBD2. J gave up 7 bases and V 2 bases, and 8 bases lay outside the gene matches. CDR3 length: 15 residues. The germline CDR1 and CDR2 sequences are SGHRS and YFSETQ. CDR3 nucleotides: TGCGCCAGCAGCTTCGGGGGGGCCCCGGGGAATGAGCAGTTCTTC. Its protein product is CASSFGGAPGNEQFF.

The chain uses TRBV4-1 and TRBJ2-7; 8 nucleotides agree with TRBD2. V was clipped by 4 bases and J by 2 bases; unmatched bases: 1. CDR3 size: 13 residues. CDR1 is MGHRA and CDR2 is YSYEKL in the germline V gene. The CDR3 here is CASSLGLAYEQYF. The CDR3 nucleotides read TGCGCCAGCAGCCTGGGACTAGCCTACGAGCAGTACTTC.

The chain recombines TRBV5-5 with TRBJ2-1; no reliable D call. There are 17 residues in the CDR3. V lost 5 bases and J 5 bases, leaving 23 bases between the germline ends. Germline V gene data show CDR1 as SGHKS and CDR2 as YYEKEE (reference sequence). CDR3 protein: CASSLVLTASTNNEQFF. The CDR3 region has the DNA TGTGCCAGCAGTCTTGTCTTAACTGCCTCCACTAACAATGAGCAGTTCTTC.

The genes are TRBV19 and TRBJ2-3; 8 bases agree with TRBD1. This CDR3 spans 14 amino acids. V was clipped by 5 bases and J by 6 bases; unmatched bases: 7. Germline V gene sequence: CDR1 LNHDA, CDR2 SQIVND (reference sequence). This chain's CDR3 is CASSAAGGRDTQYF. The CDR3 bases are TGTGCCAGTAGTGCAGCAGGGGGCCGGGATACGCAGTATTTT.

J is TRBJ1-5 and V is TRBV7-9, with TRBD1 matching over 7 bases. Germline V gene sequence: CDR1 SEHNR, CDR2 FQNEAQ (reference sequence). Losses at the gene ends were 3 bases for V and 4 bases for J; bases not matched to a gene: 6. The CDR3 loop spans 15 amino acids. CDR3 region: CASSFEGDRNQPQHF. CDR3 nucleotides: TGTGCCAGCAGCTTCGAGGGGGACAGAAATCAGCCCCAGCATTTT.

The rearrangement uses TRBV29-1 and TRBJ1-1, with D possibly being TRBD1 (5 bases). Germline-derived CDR1 and CDR2 are SQVTM and ANQGSEA. The CDR3 contains 12 residues. The germline V and J ends were trimmed by 7 bases and 1 base, with 10 bases remaining between them. This CDR3 reads CSAGQWNTEAFF. CDR3 bases: TGCAGCGCGGGGCAGTGGAACACTGAAGCTTTCTTT.

This chain uses TRBV7-2 with TRBJ2-7, with 13 nucleotides matching TRBD2. V trimming: 4 bases; J trimming: 0 bases; junction bases outside the gene matches: 3. There are 16 residues in the CDR3. The germline V gene encodes CDR1 SGHTA and CDR2 FQGNSA. As DNA, the CDR3 is TGTGCCAGCAGCTCCCGGACTAGCGGGAGCTCCTACGAGCAGTACTTC. Translating gives CASSSRTSGSSYEQYF.

The chain recombines TRBV28 with TRBJ2-7; 8 bases align to TRBD2. Trimming removed 4 bases from V and 11 bases from J; junction bases left unmatched: 16. Germline V lookup: CDR1 MDHEN, CDR2 SYDVKM. The CDR3 contains 15 residues. The CDR3 spells CASSYPPGGGYPEYF. The CDR3 DNA follows: TGTGCCAGCAGTTACCCCCCTGGCGGGGGGTACCCGGAGTACTTC.

The chain couples TRBV5-1 to TRBJ1-1, with D possibly being TRBD1 (5 bases). V was trimmed by 3 bases and J by 6 bases, leaving 12 bases between them. Germline CDR1 and CDR2: SGHRS and YFSETQ. This CDR3 region has 13 residues. CDR3 loop: CASSSQGGAEAFF. CDR3 coding DNA: TGCGCCAGCAGCTCTCAGGGTGGGGCTGAAGCTTTCTTT.

This clone has just a few counts. The same CDR3 also results from other DNA sequences found in this sample. The chain uses TRBV14 and TRBJ1-2, with unresolved D. The CDR3 spans 12 residues. Trimming cost V 1 base and J 5 bases, with 5 bases left between them. Per the germline V gene, CDR1 is SGHDN and CDR2 is FVKESK. CDR3 nucleotides: TGTGCCAGCAGCCAAGCCGGTTATGGCTACACCTTC. It specifies CASSQAGYGYTF.

The chain recombines TRBV5-6 with TRBJ2-5, with D possibly being TRBD2 (7 bases). This CDR3 comprises 15 residues. With 4 bases removed from V and 3 bases from J, the gap between germline ends came to 16 bases. Germline V CDR1 and CDR2: SGHDT, YYEEEE. CDR3 region: CASSPPGGREETQYF. The DNA of the CDR3 is TGTGCCAGCAGCCCGCCGGGGGGCAGGGAAGAGACCCAGTACTTC.

This chain's CDR3 is CASSLKGASYNEQFF. The CDR3 DNA is TGTGCCAGCAGCTTAAAGGGAGCATCCTACAATGAGCAGTTCTTC. The chain combines TRBV7-9 with TRBJ2-1, with a possible D match to TRBD2 (5 bases). Germline lookup yields CDR1 SEHNR and CDR2 FQNEAQ (reference sequence). Trimming removed 2 bases at V and 1 base at J, with 9 bases between. The CDR3 runs to 15 residues.